This T cell receptor (beta chain) was sequenced for a study of shared T cell receptors in the human thymus. Between the trimmed V and J ends, which lost 1 base and 1 base, there was a span of 8 bases. CDR3 size: 14 residues. Looked up from germline, CDR1 is MNHEY and CDR2 is SVGAGI. Assay: immunoSEQ multiplex PCR; the TCRdb copy retains only in-frame clones and omits some. The sample contains about 660,000 clones, 88% of which appear only once. These data were likewise used in another study, on human thymus T cells.

The sequencing input was thymocytes. The sequence derives from a boy under two years old with a congenital heart defect. The J gene is TRBJ2-7, the V gene TRBV6-5; possibly TRBD2 for D (6 bases). The CDR3 nucleotides are TGTGCCAGCAGTTACTACCGGGGGTCCTACGAGCAGTACTTC. It translates to CASSYYRGSYEQYF.